These T cell receptor beta chains were read from a single sample in a study of T cell responses to AZD1222 COVID-19 vaccine. Libraries were prepared by immunoSEQ multiplex PCR; TCRdb keeps only in-frame clonotypes and omits some of them. The sample has tens of thousands of clones; approximately 80% are singletons. This material consisted of peripheral blood, taken on day 0 of AZD1222 vaccination. The receptors come from an adult in good health. The CDR3 runs from the conserved cysteine through the conserved F or W. The D gene is left open where the match is weak. Expanded clones are given a class, and other clones once, few, many or no size at all.

CASSLARRELFF	TGTGCCAGCAGCTTGGCGAGGAGGGAACTGTTTTTT	NA	TRBV5-8	TRBJ1-4	NA
CASSPGTGGPNYGYTF	TGTGCCAGCTCACCAGGAACAGGGGGCCCTAACTATGGCTACACCTTC	TRBD1	TRBV18	TRBJ1-2	NA
CASSSLLQGREVPYEQYF	TGTGCCAGCAGCTCCCTTCTGCAGGGCAGGGAAGTCCCCTACGAGCAGTACTTC	NA	TRBV7-9	TRBJ2-7	NA
CASSPTVEGGTEAFF	TGCGCCAGCAGCCCAACCGTTGAAGGGGGCACTGAAGCTTTCTTT	NA	TRBV4-3	TRBJ1-1	NA
CASSADRFNQPQHF	TGTGCCAGCAGCGCCGACCGGTTCAATCAGCCCCAGCATTTT	NA	TRBV7-9	TRBJ1-5	NA
CASSEDRSGANVLTF	TGTGCCAGCAGTGAAGATCGGTCTGGGGCCAACGTCCTGACTTTC	NA	TRBV2	TRBJ2-6	NA
CASSFLDSRGDQPQHF	TGTGCCAGTAGTTTCCTAGACAGCCGGGGGGATCAGCCCCAGCATTTT	NA	TRBV19	TRBJ1-5	NA
CSVDEQDLETAEAFF	TGCAGCGTTGACGAACAGGACCTCGAGACCGCTGAAGCTTTCTTT	NA	TRBV29-1	TRBJ1-1	NA
CASSLLSGAGDTQYF	TGTGCCAGCAGTTTATTGAGCGGGGCCGGAGATACGCAGTATTTT	TRBD2	TRBV27	TRBJ2-3	NA
CASSLELGAQEKLFF	TGTGCCAGCAGCCTCGAACTAGGGGCGCAGGAAAAACTGTTTTTT	NA	TRBV7-8	TRBJ1-4	NA
CASTGGATNEKLFF	TGTGCCAGCACAGGGGGGGCAACTAATGAAAAACTGTTTTTT	TRBD1	TRBV28	TRBJ1-4	few
CASSRPNGDANEKLFF	TGTGCCAGCAGCCGCCCGAACGGAGATGCTAATGAAAAACTGTTTTTT	NA	TRBV7-2	TRBJ1-4	NA
CASSDQMGVYSPLHF	TGTGCCAGCAGTGACCAGATGGGGGTTTATTCACCCCTCCACTTT	NA	TRBV28	TRBJ1-6	NA
CSVDALAGSDSDTQYF	TGCAGCGTTGATGCGCTAGCGGGGTCGGACTCAGATACGCAGTATTTT	TRBD2	TRBV29-1	TRBJ2-3	NA
CASSQAAGNTYEQYF	TGCGCCAGCAGCCAAGCGGCGGGGAATACCTACGAGCAGTACTTC	NA	TRBV4-3	TRBJ2-7	once
CASRTGNQPQHF	TGTGCCAGCAGAACAGGTAATCAGCCCCAGCATTTT	NA	TRBV12-3/TRBV12-4	TRBJ1-5	NA
CASSPGQDYNEQFF	TGCGCCAGCAGCCCGGGACAGGACTACAATGAGCAGTTCTTC	TRBD1	TRBV5-1	TRBJ2-1	NA
CASSFEAGSTDTQYF	TGCGCCAGCAGCTTTGAGGCAGGTAGCACAGATACGCAGTATTTT	NA	TRBV5-1	TRBJ2-3	once
CASSLPGLVDEQFF	TGTGCCAGCAGTCTCCCGGGACTAGTCGATGAGCAGTTCTTC	TRBD2	TRBV25-1	TRBJ2-1	NA
CASSPGRGVYGYTF	TGTGCCAGCAGCCCGGGGAGAGGGGTCTATGGCTACACCTTC	NA	TRBV6-5	TRBJ1-2	NA
CASSGTGVANTEAFF	TGTGCCAGTAGTGGGACAGGGGTAGCGAACACTGAAGCTTTCTTT	TRBD1	TRBV19	TRBJ1-1	NA
CASRRTRSYGYTF	TGTGCCAGCAGGAGGACAAGGTCCTATGGCTACACCTTC	NA	TRBV6-5	TRBJ1-2	NA
CASSYSQGNTEAFF	TGTGCCAGCAGTTATAGTCAGGGGAACACTGAAGCTTTCTTT	NA	TRBV6-5	TRBJ1-1	NA
CASSLASGKNTEAFF	TGTGCCAGCAGCTTAGCTTCAGGGAAGAACACTGAAGCTTTCTTT	NA	TRBV7-2	TRBJ1-1	NA
CASSYSRQGYGYTF	TGTGCCAGCAGTTACTCGCGACAGGGATATGGCTACACCTTC	TRBD1	TRBV6-5	TRBJ1-2	once
CASSATGTRYNEQFF	TGTGCCAGCAGCGCAACAGGGACTCGGTACAATGAGCAGTTCTTC	NA	TRBV5-4	TRBJ2-1	NA
CASSSAWGSNEQYF	TGTGCCAGCAGTTCCGCGTGGGGTTCCAACGAGCAGTACTTC	NA	TRBV27	TRBJ2-7	NA
CSASKHGEYGYTF	TGCAGTGCTAGTAAACATGGAGAATATGGCTACACCTTC	NA	TRBV20-1	TRBJ1-2	NA
CASSFRTASGNEQFF	TGCGCCAGCAGCTTCCGCACCGCCTCGGGGAATGAGCAGTTCTTC	NA	TRBV5-1	TRBJ2-1	NA
CASSLAGLSNNEQFF	TGTGCCAGCAGCTTAGCGGGGCTCTCCAACAATGAGCAGTTCTTC	NA	TRBV7-2	TRBJ2-1	NA
CASSPVKRSPLHF	TGCGCCAGCAGCCCCGTCAAACGTTCACCCCTCCACTTT	NA	TRBV4-3	TRBJ1-6	once
CASSQESALSGNTIYF	TGTGCCAGCAGCCAAGAGTCAGCCCTATCTGGAAACACCATATATTTT	NA	TRBV4-2	TRBJ1-3	NA
CASSQGLVGTQYF	TGTGCCAGCAGCCAAGGACTAGTCGGGACCCAGTACTTC	NA	TRBV3-1/TRBV3-2	TRBJ2-5	NA
CASSYSGRGRTEAFF	TGTGCCAGCAGTTACTCGGGAAGGGGGCGGACTGAAGCTTTCTTT	TRBD1	TRBV6-2/TRBV6-3	TRBJ1-1	NA
CASSKGGSNQPQHF	TGTGCCAGCAGTAAAGGAGGGAGCAATCAGCCCCAGCATTTT	NA	TRBV7-9	TRBJ1-5	NA
CATSTTYEQYF	TGTGCCACCTCCACCACCTACGAGCAGTACTTC	NA	TRBV24-1	TRBJ2-7	NA
CASSESGAGGWIGYTF	TGCGCCAGCAGTGAGTCTGGGGCAGGGGGCTGGATCGGCTACACCTTC	TRBD1	TRBV10-2	TRBJ1-2	NA
CASTDGLAGNNEQFF	TGTGCCAGCACCGACGGACTAGCGGGGAACAATGAGCAGTTCTTC	TRBD2	TRBV6-6	TRBJ2-1	NA
CSVDPGAGTGELFF	TGCAGCGTTGATCCCGGCGCCGGGACCGGGGAGCTGTTTTTT	NA	TRBV29-1	TRBJ2-2	NA
CASSWMPAGGSTDTQYF	TGTGCCAGTAGTTGGATGCCAGCGGGGGGGTCCACAGATACGCAGTATTTT	TRBD2	TRBV19	TRBJ2-3	NA